Listed below are T cell receptor beta chains from one sample, sequenced in a study of blood T cell repertoires in COVID-19. The assay was immunoSEQ multiplex PCR, and TCRdb's table has in-frame clones only and misses some. In the table there are some 530,000 clones, about 88% of which are singletons. Sequencing was carried out using PBMCs or T cells enriched from blood (not recorded which). These receptors all come from a woman in her fifties or sixties who had recovered from COVID-19. Each CDR3 is given with its conserved first and last residue. D genes are given only for firm matches.

j_call	v_call	d_call	cdr3_aa
TRBJ2-5	TRBV24-1	-	CATSATGGLGETQYF
TRBJ1-2	TRBV4-1	TRBD1	CASSQPGQIRYGYTF
TRBJ2-7	TRBV7-9	TRBD1	CASGKTGTRYEQYF
TRBJ2-7	TRBV7-6	TRBD1	CASSSGQGTEQYF
TRBJ2-7	TRBV25-1	-	CASSESFNTGHNYEQYF
TRBJ2-1	TRBV6-6	TRBD2	CASIQASGGGGEQFF
TRBJ1-2	TRBV12-5	TRBD1	CASGRDRDGYTF
TRBJ1-2	TRBV6-5	-	CASSYSKEQLGGYTF
TRBJ1-2	TRBV5-4	-	CASAQGHEYGYTF
TRBJ1-1	TRBV29-1	-	CSVEDQQVNTEAFF
TRBJ2-7	TRBV19	-	CATRDITYEQYF
TRBJ2-1	TRBV6-5	TRBD2	CASRGESSYNEQFF
TRBJ1-6	TRBV3-1/TRBV3-2	TRBD1	CASSQVGTGSSYNSPLHF
TRBJ2-6	TRBV30	TRBD1	CAWSEGAAGANVLTF
TRBJ1-4	TRBV3-1/TRBV3-2	-	CASSGSWGAKLFF
TRBJ2-5	TRBV11-2	TRBD2	CASSLEGTSGGARETQYF
TRBJ2-2	TRBV4-2	TRBD2	CASSQGVSGGNTGELFF
TRBJ1-2	TRBV30	-	CAWSSAGSTPYGYTF